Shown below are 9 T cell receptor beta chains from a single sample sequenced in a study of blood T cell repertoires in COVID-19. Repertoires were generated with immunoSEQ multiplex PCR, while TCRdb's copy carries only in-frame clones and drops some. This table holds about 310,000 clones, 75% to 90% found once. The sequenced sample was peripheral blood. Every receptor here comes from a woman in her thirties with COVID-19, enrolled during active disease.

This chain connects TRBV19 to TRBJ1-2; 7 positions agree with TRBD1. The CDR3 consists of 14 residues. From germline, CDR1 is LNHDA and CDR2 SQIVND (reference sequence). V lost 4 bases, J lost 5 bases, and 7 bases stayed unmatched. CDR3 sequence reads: CASSTPGQSYGYTF. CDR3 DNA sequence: TGTGCCAGTAGTACCCCGGGACAGAGTTATGGCTACACCTTC.

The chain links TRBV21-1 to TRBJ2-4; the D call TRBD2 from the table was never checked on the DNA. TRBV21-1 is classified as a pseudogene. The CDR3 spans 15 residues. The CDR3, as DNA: TGTGCCCTCGACGAGGGCTCAGTAGCCAAAAACATTCAGTACTTC. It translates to CALDEGSVAKNIQYF.

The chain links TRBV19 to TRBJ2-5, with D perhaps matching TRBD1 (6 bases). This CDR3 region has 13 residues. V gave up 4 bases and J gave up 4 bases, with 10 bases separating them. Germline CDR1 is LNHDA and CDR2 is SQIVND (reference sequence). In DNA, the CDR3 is TGTGCCAGTAGTAGAAACAGGGCAGAGACCCAGTACTTC. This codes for CASSRNRAETQYF.

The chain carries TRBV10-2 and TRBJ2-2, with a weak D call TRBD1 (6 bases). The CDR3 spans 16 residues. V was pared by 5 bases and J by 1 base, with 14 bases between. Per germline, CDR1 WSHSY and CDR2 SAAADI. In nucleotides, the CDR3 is TGCGCCAGCAGTAAACAGGGCCCGAGGAACACCGGGGAGCTGTTTTTT. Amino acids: CASSKQGPRNTGELFF.

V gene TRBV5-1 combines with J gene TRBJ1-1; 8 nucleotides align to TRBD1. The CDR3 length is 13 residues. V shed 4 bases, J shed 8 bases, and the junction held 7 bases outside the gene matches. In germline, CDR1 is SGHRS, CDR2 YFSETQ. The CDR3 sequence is CASSLQGTGEAFF. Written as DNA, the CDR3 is TGCGCCAGCAGCCTACAAGGGACAGGCGAAGCTTTCTTT.

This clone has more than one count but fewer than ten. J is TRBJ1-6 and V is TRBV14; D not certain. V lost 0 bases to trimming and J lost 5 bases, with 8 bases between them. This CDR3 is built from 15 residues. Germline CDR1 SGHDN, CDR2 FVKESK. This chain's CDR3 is CASSQDGLDNSPLHF. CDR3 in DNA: TGTGCCAGCAGCCAAGACGGGTTAGATAATTCACCCCTCCACTTT.

This chain's CDR3 is CASSPSTGSNTYGYTF. CDR3 bases: TGTGCCAGCTCACCATCAACAGGGAGTAACACCTATGGCTACACCTTC. J is TRBJ1-2 and V is TRBV18; the D gene is possibly TRBD1 (6 bases). V dropped 2 bases and J dropped 4 bases, with 17 bases sitting between them. Germline CDR1 is KGHSH and CDR2 is LQKENI. The CDR3 contains 16 residues. The full variable domain, with the rest looked up from reference TRBV18 and TRBJ1-2, is NAGVMQNPRHLVRRRGQEARLRCSPMKGHSHVYWYRQLPEEGLKFMVYLQKENIIDESGMPKERFSAEFPKEGPSILRIQQVVRGDSAAYFCASSPSTGSNTYGYTFGSGTRLTVV.

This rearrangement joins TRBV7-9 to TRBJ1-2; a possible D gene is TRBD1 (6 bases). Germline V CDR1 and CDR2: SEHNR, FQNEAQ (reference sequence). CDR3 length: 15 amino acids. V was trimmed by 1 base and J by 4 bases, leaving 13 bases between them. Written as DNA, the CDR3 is TGTGCCAGCAGCTTAGACAGGGCCCCAATCTATGGCTACACCTTC. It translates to CASSLDRAPIYGYTF.

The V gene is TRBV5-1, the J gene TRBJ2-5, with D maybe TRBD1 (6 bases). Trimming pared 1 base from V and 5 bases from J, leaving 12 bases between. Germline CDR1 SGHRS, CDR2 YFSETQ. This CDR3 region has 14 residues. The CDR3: CASSLTGNGETQYF. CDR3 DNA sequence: TGCGCCAGCAGCTTGACAGGGAATGGGGAGACCCAGTACTTC.